These 27 T cell receptor beta chains share one sample of origin, sequenced in a study of blood T cell repertoires in COVID-19. Libraries were prepared by immunoSEQ multiplex PCR; TCRdb keeps only in-frame clonotypes and omits some of them. The repertoire includes about 170,000 clones, 85% to 95% of them detected once, and 4.6% sits in the top ten. The sequenced material came from peripheral blood. These TCRs come from a woman aged 50 to 60 with acute or convalescent COVID-19.

V gene TRBV18 combines with J gene TRBJ1-2; D call uncertain. This CDR3 comprises 14 residues. The germline CDR1 and CDR2 sequences are KGHSH and LQKENI. Trimming pared 6 bases from V and 1 base from J, leaving 12 bases between. In DNA form, the CDR3 reads TGTGCCAGCTCTAGCCCTCCGGATAACTATGGCTACACCTTC. It yields the protein CASSSPPDNYGYTF.

The chain combines TRBV7-8 with TRBJ2-2; 10 bases are shared with TRBD2. The CDR3 runs to 20 residues. The germline gives CDR1 SGHVS, CDR2 FQNEAQ. The V gene end was trimmed by 5 bases and the J gene end by 5 bases; junction bases not matched to a gene: 20. This CDR3 is CASSPFFSSGRSGWTGELFF. As DNA, the CDR3 is TGTGCCAGCAGCCCTTTCTTTTCTAGCGGGAGAAGTGGATGGACCGGGGAGCTGTTTTTT.

This chain connects TRBV2 to TRBJ2-1; no firm D call. This CDR3 contains 12 residues. Trimming left V 7 bases short and J 7 bases short, with 11 bases between. Germline CDR1 and CDR2: SNHLY and FYNNEI. The CDR3 DNA follows: TGTGCCAGCACCGCCGACGGGAATGAGCAGTTCTTC. Protein: CASTADGNEQFF.

The chain joins TRBV20-1 to TRBJ1-1; D unresolved. V was clipped by 3 bases and J by 6 bases, with 8 bases between them. This CDR3 has 11 amino acids. Germline CDR1 is DFQATT and CDR2 is SNEGSKA (reference sequence). This CDR3 is CSASLIPEAFF. In DNA, the CDR3 is TGCAGTGCTAGTCTAATCCCTGAAGCTTTCTTT.

The chain recombines TRBV28 with TRBJ2-3, with D perhaps TRBD2 (5 bases). The CDR3 spans 16 residues. Trimming stripped 4 bases from V and 2 bases from J, with 16 bases between. Germline CDR1 and CDR2: MDHEN and SYDVKM. CDR3 nucleotides: TGTGCCAGCAGTTCCCTCCGACGGGGATACACAGATACGCAGTATTTT. Its protein is CASSSLRRGYTDTQYF.

The chain has TRBV19 and TRBJ1-5; 7 bases agree with TRBD1. V was clipped by 6 bases and J by 5 bases; unmatched bases: 4. Germline V gives CDR1 LNHDA, CDR2 SQIVND (reference sequence). This CDR3 has 13 residues. The CDR3 nucleotides are TGTGCCAGTAGCGATACAGGGGATCAGCCCCAGCATTTT. It is translated as CASSDTGDQPQHF.

The V call is TRBV4-1, the J call TRBJ1-4, with 10 bases that match TRBD1. Per the germline V gene, CDR1 is MGHRA and CDR2 is YSYEKL. The length of the CDR3 is 16 residues. V lost 4 bases, J lost 1 base, and 3 bases stayed unmatched. In nucleotides, the CDR3 is TGCGCCAGCAGCCCAGGACAGGGGGTAACTAATGAAAAACTGTTTTTT. It yields the protein CASSPGQGVTNEKLFF.

Written as DNA, the CDR3 is TGTGCCAGCAGTCCGCAAGCGAGACATCAGGGATACGTGACTGAAGCTTTCTTT. This translates into CASSPQARHQGYVTEAFF. V is TRBV6-6 and J is TRBJ1-1, with D maybe TRBD1 (5 bases). V lost 5 bases, J lost 5 bases, and 27 bases lay in between. This CDR3 is 18 amino acids long. The V gene's germline CDR1 is MNHNY and CDR2 SVGAGI (reference sequence).

The rearrangement joins TRBV10-3 to TRBJ1-6; no definite D call. The V gene's germline CDR1 is ENHRY and CDR2 SYGVKD. CDR3 length equals 13 residues. Deletions cut 6 bases from V and 5 bases from J, with 8 bases between. CDR3 nucleotides: TGTGCCATCAGGGGAGACAATAATTCACCCCTCCACTTT. Its translation: CAIRGDNNSPLHF.

About this clone itself: The same CDR3 arises from other DNA sequences in this sample as well. J is TRBJ1-5 and V is TRBV30; the match to TRBD1 covers 7 bases. The CDR3 sequence is 14 residues long. Germline V gives CDR1 GTSNPN, CDR2 SVGIG (reference sequence). V was clipped by 1 base and J by 2 bases; unmatched bases: 2. DNA of the CDR3: TGTGCCTGGAGTGCCGGACAGGGCAATCAGCCCCAGCATTTT. Translating it yields CAWSAGQGNQPQHF. Based on the CDR3 plus reference TRBV30 and TRBJ1-5, the full variable domain is SQTIHQWPATLVQPVGSPLSLECTVEGTSNPNLYWYRQAAGRGLQLLFYSVGIGQISSEVPQNLSASRPQDRQFILSSKKLLLSDSGFYLCAWSAGQGNQPQHFGDGTRLSIL.

The chain couples TRBV7-8 to TRBJ2-1, with D perhaps TRBD1 (5 bases). The length of the CDR3 is 15 residues. Trimming took 5 bases from V and 7 from J, leaving 18 bases between them. Germline loops: CDR1 SGHVS, CDR2 FQNEAQ. The DNA for the CDR3 is TGTGCCAGCAGCATGACAGCCAGCCCGCAAAATGAGCAGTTCTTC. Translated: CASSMTASPQNEQFF.

The chain uses TRBV7-9 and TRBJ1-1; no clear D. The CDR3 is made up of 14 amino acids. V was trimmed by 1 base and J by 1 base, leaving 7 bases between them. Germline CDR1 and CDR2: SEHNR and FQNEAQ (reference sequence). CDR3 amino acids: CASSLGVKNTEAFF. The CDR3, as DNA: TGTGCCAGCAGCTTAGGAGTTAAGAACACTGAAGCTTTCTTT.

The CDR3 loop is CASSQVIGSGGEKLFF. The CDR3 bases are TGTGCCAGCAGCCAAGTCATTGGTAGTGGAGGTGAAAAACTGTTTTTT. The gene calls are TRBV3-1 (or the pseudogene TRBV3-2) and TRBJ1-4; D ambiguous. V lost 1 base and J lost 7, with 16 bases in between. This CDR3 spans 16 amino acids. Germline V CDR1 and CDR2: LGHDT, YNNKEL (reference sequence).

The chain joins TRBV28 to TRBJ1-2, with a possible D match to TRBD1 (6 bases). CDR1 is MDHEN, CDR2 SYDVKM, per germline. V dropped 5 bases and J dropped 5 bases, with 18 bases sitting between them. The CDR3 length is 15 residues. The CDR3 DNA reads TGTGCCAGCAGTCCGCCAGGGGCTAGAACATATGGCTACACCTTC. The encoded protein is CASSPPGARTYGYTF.

The gene calls are TRBV6-5 and TRBJ2-3; no clear D gene. The length of the CDR3 is 13 residues. Between the trimmed V and J ends, which lost 9 bases and 0 bases, there was a span of 10 bases. Germline CDR1 MNHEY, CDR2 SVGAGI. CDR3 sequence: CASATSSTDTQYF. The CDR3 nucleotides read TGTGCCAGTGCAACTTCCAGCACAGATACGCAGTATTTT.

This clone was seen once. The V call is TRBV28, the J call TRBJ1-1; tentative D call: TRBD1 (5 bases). The germline CDR1 and CDR2 sequences are MDHEN and SYDVKM. The CDR3 is 18 amino acids. V lost 2 bases to trimming and J lost 1 base, with 20 bases between them. The CDR3: CASSLGAWLAGRNTEAFF. The CDR3 bases are TGTGCCAGCAGTTTAGGGGCCTGGTTGGCAGGGCGGAACACTGAAGCTTTCTTT.

The chain carries TRBV28 and TRBJ1-4; D may be TRBD1 (5 bases). Trimming removed 5 bases from V and 0 bases from J, with 16 bases in between. Germline CDR1 and CDR2: MDHEN and SYDVKM. The CDR3 totals 17 residues. CDR3 bases: TGTGCCAGCAGTCCCACTATGCCGGGGGCAACTAATGAAAAACTGTTTTTT. The encoded protein is CASSPTMPGATNEKLFF.

V usage is TRBV3-1 (or the pseudogene TRBV3-2) and J usage is TRBJ1-1, with D uncertain. The germline V gene encodes CDR1 LGHDT and CDR2 YNNKEL (reference sequence). The germline V and J ends were trimmed by 2 bases and 7 bases, with 14 bases remaining between them. CDR3 size: 14 residues. CDR3 protein: CASSQSEAFGEAFF. CDR3 nucleotide sequence: TGTGCCAGCAGCCAATCCGAGGCTTTCGGTGAAGCTTTCTTT.

The rearrangement joins TRBV7-3 to TRBJ1-2, with TRBD1 as a possible D gene (6 bases). The ends were cut back, 3 bases at V and 3 bases at J, with 8 bases in the middle. Germline V lookup: CDR1 SGHTA, CDR2 FQGTGA. CDR3 size: 13 residues. The CDR3 bases are TGTGCCAGCAGCTTGGACAGCTACTATGGCTACACCTTC. Protein: CASSLDSYYGYTF.

The V call is TRBV27, the J call TRBJ1-6; TRBD1 aligns across 9 bases. CDR1 is MNHEY and CDR2 is SMNVEV in the germline V gene (reference sequence). V lost 7 bases to trimming and J lost 15 bases; unmatched junction nucleotides: 10. The CDR3 covers 13 residues. In DNA, the CDR3 is TGTGCCAGCACCCCCTTCGCGGGACAGGGCCTCCACTTT. It specifies CASTPFAGQGLHF.

This clone was detected once. The CDR3 DNA follows: TGTGCCAGCAGCCCGACAGGGGGCTACGAGCAGTACTTC. Translation: CASSPTGGYEQYF. V is TRBV5-6 and J is TRBJ2-7, with TRBD1 matching 9 bases. From germline, CDR1 is SGHDT and CDR2 YYEEEE. The J segment lost 3 bases and the V segment lost 4 bases, leaving 2 bases of the junction unmatched. This CDR3 has 13 residues.

This chain links TRBV27 with TRBJ1-4; D unclear. Trimming cost V 3 bases and J 7 bases, with 15 bases left between them. Germline V gives CDR1 MNHEY, CDR2 SMNVEV (reference sequence). CDR3 length: 15 amino acids. The CDR3 sequence: CASSFLSTRGEKLFF. CDR3 bases: TGTGCCAGCAGTTTCCTATCCACGCGAGGTGAAAAACTGTTTTTT.

The V gene is TRBV3-1 (or the pseudogene TRBV3-2), the J gene TRBJ1-1; D may be TRBD1 (5 bases). Germline CDR1 reads LGHDT; CDR2 reads YNNKEL (reference sequence). V lost 1 base to trimming and J lost 3 bases, with 9 bases between them. The CDR3 is made up of 14 amino acids. CDR3 in amino acids: CASSQAGGDTEAFF. The CDR3 DNA reads as TGTGCCAGCAGCCAAGCTGGGGGGGACACTGAAGCTTTCTTT.

This chain links TRBV18 with TRBJ1-1; D is perhaps TRBD1 (5 bases). Per the germline V gene, CDR1 is KGHSH and CDR2 is LQKENI. Between the trimmed V and J ends, which lost 2 bases and 11 bases, there was a span of 18 bases. The CDR3 loop spans 14 amino acids. CDR3 amino acids: CASSPGRQPRSAFF. The CDR3 DNA reads as TGTGCCAGCTCACCAGGGCGACAGCCCCGGTCGGCTTTCTTT. The entire variable domain, with the rest obtained from reference TRBV18 and TRBJ1-1, is as follows: NAGVMQNPRHLVRRRGQEARLRCSPMKGHSHVYWYRQLPEEGLKFMVYLQKENIIDESGMPKERFSAEFPKEGPSILRIQQVVRGDSAAYFCASSPGRQPRSAFFGQGTRLTVV.

The V and J genes are TRBV3-1 (or the pseudogene TRBV3-2) and TRBJ1-3; D remains unclear. Germline CDR1 reads LGHDT; CDR2 reads YNNKEL (reference sequence). The CDR3 consists of 16 residues. The germline V and J ends were trimmed by 4 bases and 0 bases, with 13 bases remaining between them. DNA for the CDR3: TGTGCCAGCAGCCTGCGGCACGGAACCTCTGGAAACACCATATATTTT. Protein: CASSLRHGTSGNTIYF.

This chain joins TRBV24-1 and TRBJ1-5, with 8 nucleotides matching TRBD1. This CDR3 has 13 residues. J lost 11 bases, V lost 3 bases, and 5 bases had no gene match. Germline V gene sequence: CDR1 KGHDR, CDR2 SFDVKD. CDR3 coding DNA: TGTGCCACCAGTGATATCACAGGGGGGACCCAGCATTTT. This codes for CATSDITGGTQHF.

This chain joins TRBV18 and TRBJ1-1, with D possibly TRBD1 on 6 matching bases. This CDR3 contains 16 residues. The germline V and J ends were trimmed by 0 bases and 0 bases, with 11 bases remaining between them. CDR1 is KGHSH, CDR2 LQKENI, per germline. Here the CDR3 DNA reads TGTGCCAGCTCACCACCGGAACAGGGCCTGAACACTGAAGCTTTCTTT. It encodes CASSPPEQGLNTEAFF.